This T cell receptor (beta chain) originates from a study of beta chain features in type 1 diabetes. In its sample, this clone was seen a few times. Its antigen is still unknown. Germline assignment: CDR1 SGHTA and CDR2 FQGNSA. This CDR3 comprises 14 residues. V was clipped by 6 bases and J by 1 base, with 12 bases between them. Study outcomes and limitations: When Type 1 diabetes patients were examined, their TCRB CDR3s proved moderately but significantly shorter in all four CD4+ subsets.

Expressed TCRB transcripts were sequenced after all isolated RNA was converted to cDNA. Naive, central memory and regulatory T cell samples produced a mean of approximately 4 million reads. Repertoires were generated with immunoSEQ multiplex PCR, while TCRdb's copy carries only in-frame clones and drops some. The table lists under 350,000 clones, 7.5% to 9.5% of them singletons. Sequenced sample: central memory CD4+ T cells from blood. The receptor's source is a young woman in good health. V gene TRBV7-2 combines with J gene TRBJ2-5, with D unclear. In DNA form, the CDR3 reads TGTGCCAGCAGGCCGTCGTTTGTCCAAGAGACCCAGTACTTC. Encoded protein: CASRPSFVQETQYF.